This T cell receptor beta chain stems from a study of tumor and adjacent non-tumor tissue in lung cancer. Study in general: The cohort had roughly 12 adenocarcinoma, a couple of squamous cell and 1 small cell patients. Notes on the study in general: Patients with more diverse tumor TCRs had worse survival. TCR diversity was significantly greater in tumor than normal lung tissue.

CDR1 MNHNY and CDR2 SVGAGI come from the germline V gene (reference sequence). The length of the CDR3 is 13 residues. The template was RNA from unsorted bulk tissue. As for this clonotype: The antigen is undetermined. Germline and junction disagree at one end, which may indicate a read error.

The library came from three nested PCR rounds adapted from ARM-PCR protocols. MiXCR was run by TCRdb on the multiplex PCR reads, yielding one entry per CDR3 protein. The top ten hold around a sixth of the sample, which has 120,000 to 150,000 distinct CDR3 sequences, around 66% seen once. The receptor comes from a man between 60 and 75 years old with small cell lung cancer. The rearrangement links TRBV6-6 to TRBJ2-1; 8 bases are a match to TRBD2. The sequenced sample consisted of lung tumor tissue. CDR3 coding DNA: TGTGCCAGCAATTACGGGGGGGACAATGAGCAGCTCTTC. It encodes CASNYGGDNEQLF.